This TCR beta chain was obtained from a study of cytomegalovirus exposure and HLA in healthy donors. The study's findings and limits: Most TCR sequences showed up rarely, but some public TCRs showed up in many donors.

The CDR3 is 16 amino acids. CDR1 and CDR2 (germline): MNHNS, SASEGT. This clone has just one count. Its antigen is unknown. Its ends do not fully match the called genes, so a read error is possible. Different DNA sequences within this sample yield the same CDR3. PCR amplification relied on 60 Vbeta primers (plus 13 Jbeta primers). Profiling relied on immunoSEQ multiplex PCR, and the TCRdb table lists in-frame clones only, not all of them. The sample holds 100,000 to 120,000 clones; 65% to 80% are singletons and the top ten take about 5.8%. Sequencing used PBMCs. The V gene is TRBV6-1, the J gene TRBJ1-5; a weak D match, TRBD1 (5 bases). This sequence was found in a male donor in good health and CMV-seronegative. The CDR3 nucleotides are TGTGCCAGCAGTGAAGTTGTCAGGGTGGTCAGTCAGCCCCAGCACTTT. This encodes CASSEVVRVVSQPQHF.